The 14 T cell receptor beta chains presented below share a single source sample, sequenced in a study of T cells and Merkel cell carcinoma outcomes. Sequenced by immunoSEQ multiplex PCR; TCRdb stores in-frame clones only, minus some. The table records roughly 5,800 clones, approximately 80% of them present only once. The specimen was tumor tissue from Merkel cell carcinoma. The receptors come from a human donor with Merkel cell carcinoma.

The chain combines TRBV27 with TRBJ1-5; D is ambiguous. Deletions cut 2 bases from V and 7 bases from J, with 9 bases between. The CDR3 loop spans 13 amino acids. Germline loops: CDR1 MNHEY, CDR2 SMNVEV (reference sequence). The CDR3 DNA sequence: TGTGCCAGCAGTTTAATGTTTGGACAGCCCCAGCATTTT. Translated, it gives CASSLMFGQPQHF.

The gene calls are TRBV10-3 and TRBJ1-5; D is uncertain. V was cut by 5 bases and J by 7 bases, with 18 bases left in between. CDR1 is ENHRY and CDR2 is SYGVKD in the germline V gene. CDR3 length equals 15 residues. CDR3 region: CAISSEEAQVQPQHF. CDR3 coding DNA: TGTGCCATCAGTTCTGAGGAGGCCCAGGTGCAGCCCCAGCATTTT.

This clone has only a few counts. The chain is built from TRBV5-4 and TRBJ1-1; possible D gene TRBD1, 6 bases. Germline assignment: CDR1 SGHNT and CDR2 YYREEE (reference sequence). This CDR3 contains 15 residues. V was pared by 0 bases and J by 6 bases, with 15 bases between. For the CDR3, the DNA is TGTGCCAGCAGCTTGGGACAGGCCGGTTTCTCTGAAGCTTTCTTT. It is translated as CASSLGQAGFSEAFF.

The chain uses TRBV6-1 and TRBJ1-3; D gene ambiguous. This CDR3 region has 13 residues. Germline V lookup: CDR1 MNHNS, CDR2 SASEGT. Trimming took off 8 bases at V and 4 bases at J, with 12 bases between the two ends. The CDR3 region is CASRGSPGNTIYF. DNA of the CDR3: TGTGCCAGCCGCGGCAGTCCGGGAAACACCATATATTTT.

A note on this clone: Other DNA sequences in this specimen translate into the identical CDR3. The chain recombines TRBV29-1 with TRBJ2-5, with D tentatively TRBD2 (6 bases). CDR3 length: 11 amino acids. Between the trimmed V and J ends, which lost 7 bases and 5 bases, there was a span of 11 bases. Germline lookup yields CDR1 SQVTM and CDR2 ANQGSEA. The CDR3 DNA reads TGCAGCGGGGAGGTCGGGGAGACCCAGTACTTC. Amino acids: CSGEVGETQYF.

The chain employs TRBV5-4 and TRBJ2-6; D could derive from TRBD1 or TRBD2 (5 bases each). The germline V gene has CDR1 SGHNT and CDR2 YYREEE (reference sequence). V lost 3 bases and J 0 bases, leaving 13 bases between the germline ends. The CDR3 runs to 17 residues. CDR3: CASSWPGPNSGANVLTF. In DNA form, the CDR3 reads TGTGCCAGCAGCTGGCCGGGACCGAACTCTGGGGCCAACGTCCTGACTTTC.

Within the sample, this clone is medium-sized. Other nucleotide sequences from this sample produce the same CDR3. The chain recombines TRBV7-2 with TRBJ2-2; 7 bases agree with TRBD2. V lost 5 bases to trimming and J lost 5 bases; unmatched junction nucleotides: 8. From germline, CDR1 is SGHTA and CDR2 FQGNSA. This CDR3 is built from 15 residues. The CDR3 DNA follows: TGTGCCAGCAGCAGAGCGGGATTATATACCGGGGAGCTGTTTTTT. It translates to CASSRAGLYTGELFF. The full variable domain, completed using reference TRBV7-2 and TRBJ2-2, is GAGVSQSPSNKVTEKGKDVELRCDPISGHTALYWYRQSLGQGLEFLIYFQGNSAPDKSGLPSDRFSAERTGGSVSTLTIQRTQQEDSAVYLCASSRAGLYTGELFFGEGSRLTVL.

This chain links TRBV5-1 with TRBJ1-1, with a weak D call TRBD1 (5 bases). The germline V and J ends were trimmed by 0 bases and 2 bases, with 17 bases remaining between them. The CDR3 has 17 residues. Germline V gives CDR1 SGHRS, CDR2 YFSETQ. The CDR3 DNA reads as TGCGCCAGCAGCTTGGGTTTGTGGACACGGATAAACACTGAAGCTTTCTTT. The encoded protein is CASSLGLWTRINTEAFF.

The genes are TRBV9 and TRBJ2-1, with D possibly being TRBD2 (5 bases). The CDR3 is 13 amino acids. The germline V and J ends were trimmed by 3 bases and 6 bases, with 10 bases remaining between them. Germline V gene sequence: CDR1 SGDLS, CDR2 YYNGEE. The DNA for the CDR3 is TGTGCCAGCAGCGAGACGGGGTCCAATGAGCAGTTCTTC. Protein: CASSETGSNEQFF.

The genes are TRBV18 and TRBJ2-3, with D perhaps matching TRBD2 (6 bases). The V gene's germline CDR1 is KGHSH and CDR2 LQKENI. The CDR3 extends over 15 amino acids. V lost 2 bases, J lost 3 bases, and 12 bases lay in between. CDR3 loop: CASSPAGTLTDTQYF. Written as DNA, the CDR3 is TGTGCCAGCTCACCAGCGGGGACTTTGACAGATACGCAGTATTTT.

This clone is classed as large. This chain links TRBV5-1 with TRBJ1-1, with TRBD1 matching 7 bases. CDR3 size: 14 residues. After removal of 4 bases from V and 1 base from J, the junction contained 4 bases not matched to a gene. Germline V CDR1 and CDR2: SGHRS, YFSETQ. CDR3 nucleotide sequence: TGCGCCAGCAGCGGCAGGGGGTGGAACACTGAAGCTTTCTTT. This codes for CASSGRGWNTEAFF.

A single count supports this clone. J is TRBJ2-1 and V is TRBV25-1, with D unresolved. V lost 2 bases, J lost 6 bases, and 8 bases lay in between. This CDR3 has 13 residues. CDR1 is MGHDK, CDR2 SYGVNS, per germline. CDR3: CASSERRSNEQFF. DNA of the CDR3: TGTGCCAGCAGTGAACGCCGGAGCAATGAGCAGTTCTTC.

The J gene is TRBJ1-5, the V gene TRBV19; 7 nucleotides line up with TRBD1. J gave up 5 bases and V 6 bases, and 7 bases lay outside the gene matches. The CDR3 loop spans 14 amino acids. Germline CDR1 is LNHDA and CDR2 is SQIVND (reference sequence). Written as DNA, the CDR3 is TGTGCCAGTAGATTCGCTGGACAGGATCAGCCCCAGCATTTT. Amino acid sequence: CASRFAGQDQPQHF.

This clone has only one observation. This CDR3 reads CTSSQDPARETQYF. The CDR3, as DNA: TGCACCAGCAGCCAAGATCCAGCCCGGGAGACCCAGTACTTC. The chain uses TRBV1 and TRBJ2-5. TRBV1 is termed a pseudogene. The CDR3 sequence is 14 residues long.